Described below is a single TCR beta chain sequence and its context. The authors ran a second PCR of about 6 to 11 cycles using a sample-barcoded 5' primer and a J-beta primer mix. Each CDR3 protein gets one entry after TCRdb re-called the 5' RACE reads with MiXCR. This sample has 800,000 to 950,000 distinct CDR3 sequences, with 25% to 30% found just once. Germline V lookup: CDR1 SGHRS, CDR2 YFSETQ. The CDR3 runs 19 residues. Germline trimming cut 4 bases from V and 2 bases from J; bases unmatched to any gene: 9. The data are from a study of blood T cells in healthy people across ages. This sample was also put to use in a study of T cells of mothers and their children.

The source material was blood. V is TRBV5-1 and J is TRBJ2-1; 16 nucleotides align to TRBD2. The sequence was obtained from a woman in her thirties or forties in good health. CDR3: CASSTSGTSGGAPYNEQFF. The CDR3 region has the DNA TGCGCCAGCAGCACCTCCGGGACTAGCGGGGGGGCCCCCTACAATGAGCAGTTCTTC.